This T cell receptor (beta chain) is from a study of T cell changes during pregnancy in multiple sclerosis. TCRdb keeps only in-frame clones here, not all; method: immunoSEQ multiplex PCR. The sample has about 60,000 clones; roughly 88% are singletons. Germline loops: CDR1 SNHLY, CDR2 FYNNEI. The CDR3 is made up of 15 amino acids. V dropped 4 bases and J dropped 5; count of bases not matched to a gene: 9. Sequenced material: peripheral blood, taken in the second trimester of pregnancy. This receptor was taken from a female donor with multiple sclerosis, enrolled in a pregnancy study. This chain links TRBV2 with TRBJ2-5; the match to TRBD1 covers 8 bases. This CDR3 is CASSARTGFVETQYF. The CDR3 nucleotides are TGTGCCAGCAGTGCCAGGACAGGGTTTGTGGAGACCCAGTACTTC.